The entry below gives a single TCR beta chain sequence along with its context. Its antigen is not identified. The PCR employed 60 Vbeta primers together with 13 Jbeta primers. Clones were read by immunoSEQ multiplex PCR, and TCRdb kept only the in-frame ones, dropping some. This sample has about 160,000 clones, with 70% to 85% found just once. The record originates from a study of cytomegalovirus exposure and HLA in healthy donors. General study results and limits: Being productive about 90% or about 30% of the time was typical of most TCR beta V segments in an earlier analysis.

With V trimmed by 6 bases and J by 4 bases, 1 base remained unmatched. Germline CDR1 is LNHDA and CDR2 is SQIVND (reference sequence). This CDR3 has 12 residues. This sequence originates from a man over 45 in good health and CMV-seropositive. The sequenced sample was PBMCs. The V gene is TRBV19, the J gene TRBJ2-7, with TRBD2 identical over 9 bases. Here the CDR3 reads CASRTSGYEQYV. The CDR3 DNA sequence: TGTGCCAGTAGGACTAGCGGTTACGAGCAGTACGTC.